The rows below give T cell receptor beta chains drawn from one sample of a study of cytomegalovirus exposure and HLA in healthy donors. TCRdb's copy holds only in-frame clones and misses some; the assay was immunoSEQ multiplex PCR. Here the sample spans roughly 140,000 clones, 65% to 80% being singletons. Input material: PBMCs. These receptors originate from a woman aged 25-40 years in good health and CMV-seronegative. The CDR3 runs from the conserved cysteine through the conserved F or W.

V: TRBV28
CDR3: CASSYRGGGRADEQYF

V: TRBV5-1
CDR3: CASSEGTIGNQPQHF

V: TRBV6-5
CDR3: CASSYSRVGTYEQYF

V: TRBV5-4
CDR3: CASSAGVLDQETQYF

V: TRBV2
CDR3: CASSPDREGGYTF

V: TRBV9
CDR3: CASSVQASTEAFF

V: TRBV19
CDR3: CASSMGLERSEQFF

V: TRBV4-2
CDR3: CASSQDRQGARKLFF

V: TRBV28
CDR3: CASTSLQGVYGANVLTF

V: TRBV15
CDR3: CATSSWRQGATDTQYF

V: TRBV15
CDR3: CATSRETGQAPAAQYF

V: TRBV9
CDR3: CASSVDRAETQYF

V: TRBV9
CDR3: CASSVGGINTGELFF

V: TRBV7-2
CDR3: CASSLTGGVSYGYTF

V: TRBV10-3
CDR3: CATDAGQGARNEQFF

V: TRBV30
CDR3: CAWSLSTEAFF

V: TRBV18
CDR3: CASSPLLSGGSYEQYF

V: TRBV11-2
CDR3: CASSLGLAGGPDTGELFF

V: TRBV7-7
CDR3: CASSLSGTGTDTQYF

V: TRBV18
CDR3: CASSPEVLAVNEKLFF

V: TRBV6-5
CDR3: CASSDSLSNQPQHF

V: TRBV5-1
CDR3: CASSLEAGFAKTQYF

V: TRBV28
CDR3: CASTPEGDYGYTF

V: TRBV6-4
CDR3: CASSDPLYTQYF

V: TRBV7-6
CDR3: CASSLFVGTGLGETQYF

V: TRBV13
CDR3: CASSLAGYSPLHF

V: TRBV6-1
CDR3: CASIMTGGPSLQYF

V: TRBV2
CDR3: CASSELAGGSDTQYF

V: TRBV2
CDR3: CASSGSGRRNEQFF

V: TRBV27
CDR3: CASSGTAGNEQFF

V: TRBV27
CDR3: CASSFTSGSYTGELFF

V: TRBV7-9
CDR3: CASSATSGGLFYNEQFF

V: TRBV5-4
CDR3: CASRTAGRTDTQYF